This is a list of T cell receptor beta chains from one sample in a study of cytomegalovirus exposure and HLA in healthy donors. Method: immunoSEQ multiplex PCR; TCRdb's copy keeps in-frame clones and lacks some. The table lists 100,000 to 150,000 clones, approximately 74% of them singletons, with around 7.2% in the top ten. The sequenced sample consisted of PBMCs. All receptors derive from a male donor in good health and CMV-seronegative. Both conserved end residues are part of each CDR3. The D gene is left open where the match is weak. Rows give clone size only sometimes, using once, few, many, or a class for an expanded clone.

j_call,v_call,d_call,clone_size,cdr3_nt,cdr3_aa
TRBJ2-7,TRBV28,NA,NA,TGTGCCAGCAAGGGGGGGGGAGGAGCGCGCGAGCAGTACTTC,CASKGGGGAREQYF
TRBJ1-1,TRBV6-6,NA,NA,TGTGCCAGCACAACCGACCACAGGGAAGCTTTCTTT,CASTTDHREAFF
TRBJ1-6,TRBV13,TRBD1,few,TGTGCCAGCAGCCCCTCCGGGACAGGGTTGGGTTCACCCCTCCACTTT,CASSPSGTGLGSPLHF
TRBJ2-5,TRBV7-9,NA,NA,TGTGCCAGCAGCTTAGCCGGGTCCCAAGAGACCCAGTACTTC,CASSLAGSQETQYF
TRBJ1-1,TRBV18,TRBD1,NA,TGTGCCAGCTCACTACGTCAGACAGGGTTAATGGGGAACACTGAAGCTTTCTTT,CASSLRQTGLMGNTEAFF
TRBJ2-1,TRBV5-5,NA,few,TGTGCCAGCAGTTTCAGGGCTGGCTATGAGCAGTTCTTC,CASSFRAGYEQFF
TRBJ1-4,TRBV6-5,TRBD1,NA,TGTGCCAGCAGTAGACAGGGGGCCGGTGAAAAACTGTTTTTT,CASSRQGAGEKLFF
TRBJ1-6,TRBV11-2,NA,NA,TGTGCCAGCAGCATTAAACAGGGCCTTGGTAATTCACCCCTCCACTTT,CASSIKQGLGNSPLHF
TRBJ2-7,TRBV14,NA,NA,TGTGCCAGCAGCCAAGAGCACCTAAACTACGAGCAGTACTTC,CASSQEHLNYEQYF
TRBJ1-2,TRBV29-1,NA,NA,TGCAGCGTTGAACCCAGGGCGTATGGCTACACCTTC,CSVEPRAYGYTF
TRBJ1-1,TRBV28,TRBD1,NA,TGTGCCAGCATCCCGACAGGGGAGAACACTGAAGCTTTCTTT,CASIPTGENTEAFF
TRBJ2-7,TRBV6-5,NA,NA,TGTGCCAGCAGTTACCTAAAGAGGGATCAACACGAGCAGTACTTC,CASSYLKRDQHEQYF
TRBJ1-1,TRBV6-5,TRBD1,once,TGTGCCAGCAGTACCGACAGGGGGAACACTGAAGCTTTCTTT,CASSTDRGNTEAFF
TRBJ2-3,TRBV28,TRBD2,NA,TGTGCCAGCAGTCTGACTAGCGGGAGTGCTGATACGCAGTATTTT,CASSLTSGSADTQYF
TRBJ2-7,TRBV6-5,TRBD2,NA,TGTGCCAGCACCCCGGGAAGCGGGGGGACCTACGAGCAGTACTTC,CASTPGSGGTYEQYF
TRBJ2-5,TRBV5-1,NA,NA,TGCGCCAGCAGCTTGGCGGTAGGGAGAGAGACCCAGTACTTC,CASSLAVGRETQYF
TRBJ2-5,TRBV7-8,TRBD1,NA,TGTGCCAGCAGCTTAGAGACAGGGGGGTTTCGAGAGACCCAGTACTTC,CASSLETGGFRETQYF
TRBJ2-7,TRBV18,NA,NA,TGTGCCAGCTCGAAGGAAGGGAGTTTCGGATACGAGCAGTACTTC,CASSKEGSFGYEQYF